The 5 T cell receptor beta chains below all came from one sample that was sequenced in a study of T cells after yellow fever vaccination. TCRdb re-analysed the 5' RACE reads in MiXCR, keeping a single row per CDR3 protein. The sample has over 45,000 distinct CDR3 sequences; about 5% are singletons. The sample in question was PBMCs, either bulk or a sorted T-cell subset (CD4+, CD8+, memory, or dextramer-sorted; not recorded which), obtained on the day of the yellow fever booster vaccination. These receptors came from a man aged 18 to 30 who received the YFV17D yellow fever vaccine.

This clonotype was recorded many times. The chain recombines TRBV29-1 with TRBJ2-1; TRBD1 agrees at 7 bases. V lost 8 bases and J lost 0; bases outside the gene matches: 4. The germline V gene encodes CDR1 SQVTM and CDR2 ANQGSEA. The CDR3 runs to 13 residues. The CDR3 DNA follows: TGCAGCACCGGGACAGCCTCCTACAATGAGCAGTTCTTC. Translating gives CSTGTASYNEQFF.

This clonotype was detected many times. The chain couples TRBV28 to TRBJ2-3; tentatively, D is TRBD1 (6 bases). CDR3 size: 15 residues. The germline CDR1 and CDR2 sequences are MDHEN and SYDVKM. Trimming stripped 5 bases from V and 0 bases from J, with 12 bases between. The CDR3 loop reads CASSQGHFSTDTQYF. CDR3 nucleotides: TGTGCCAGCAGTCAGGGACACTTTAGCACAGATACGCAGTATTTT.

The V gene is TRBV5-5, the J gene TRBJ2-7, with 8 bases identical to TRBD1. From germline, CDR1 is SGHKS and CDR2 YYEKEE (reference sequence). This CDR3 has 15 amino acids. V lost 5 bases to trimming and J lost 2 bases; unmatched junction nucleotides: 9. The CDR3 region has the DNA TGTGCCAGCAGATCGAAGAGGACAGGGACCTACGAGCAGTACGTC. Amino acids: CASRSKRTGTYEQYV.

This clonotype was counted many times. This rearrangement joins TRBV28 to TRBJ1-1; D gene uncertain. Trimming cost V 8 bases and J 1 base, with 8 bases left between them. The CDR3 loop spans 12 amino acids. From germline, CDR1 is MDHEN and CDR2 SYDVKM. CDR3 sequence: CASGWGNTEAFF. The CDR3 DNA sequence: TGTGCCAGCGGATGGGGGAACACTGAAGCTTTCTTT.

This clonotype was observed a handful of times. The CDR3 loop is CASSLAGGEQYV. In DNA, the CDR3 is TGCGCCAGCAGCTTGGCCGGGGGAGAGCAGTACGTC. The rearrangement uses TRBV5-1 and TRBJ2-7; D possibly corresponds to TRBD2 (6 bases). Germline CDR1 is SGHRS and CDR2 is YFSETQ. V was clipped by 0 bases and J by 7 bases, with 8 bases between them. The CDR3 is 12 residues long.